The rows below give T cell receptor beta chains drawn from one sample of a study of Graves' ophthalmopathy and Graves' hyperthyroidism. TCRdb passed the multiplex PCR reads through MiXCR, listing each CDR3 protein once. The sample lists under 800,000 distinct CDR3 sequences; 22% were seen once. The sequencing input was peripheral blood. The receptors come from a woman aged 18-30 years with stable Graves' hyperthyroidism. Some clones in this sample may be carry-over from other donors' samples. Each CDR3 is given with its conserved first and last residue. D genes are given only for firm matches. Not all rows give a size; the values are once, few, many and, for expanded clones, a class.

CDR3aa: CASSLVFGGSPLHF; CDR3nt: TGTGCCAGCAGCTTAGTGTTCGGGGGTTCACCCCTCCACTTT; abundance: many; d_gene: NA; j_gene: TRBJ1-6; v_gene: TRBV7-9
CDR3aa: CASTSGEFYGYTF; CDR3nt: TGTGCCAGCACCTCAGGGGAATTCTATGGCTACACCTTC; abundance: many; d_gene: NA; j_gene: TRBJ1-2; v_gene: TRBV6-5
CDR3aa: CASSLIRDSANYGYTF; CDR3nt: TGTGCCAGCAGTTTAATCCGGGACAGCGCTAACTATGGCTACACCTTC; abundance: NA; d_gene: TRBD1; j_gene: TRBJ1-2; v_gene: TRBV12-3/TRBV12-4
CDR3aa: CAWSVPRQGDYGYTF; CDR3nt: TGTGCCTGGAGTGTACCGCGACAGGGGGACTATGGCTACACCTTC; abundance: many; d_gene: TRBD1; j_gene: TRBJ1-2; v_gene: TRBV30
CDR3aa: CASSSLLSSNQPQHF; CDR3nt: TGTGCCAGCAGTTCCCTACTCTCCAGCAATCAGCCCCAGCATTTT; abundance: many; d_gene: NA; j_gene: TRBJ1-5; v_gene: TRBV6-5
CDR3aa: CASSFTVWNTEAFF; CDR3nt: TGTGCCAGCAGTTTCACAGTTTGGAACACTGAAGCTTTCTTT; abundance: many; d_gene: NA; j_gene: TRBJ1-1; v_gene: TRBV27
CDR3aa: CASSRGTSGGVSYEQYF; CDR3nt: TGTGCCAGCAGCCGCGGGACTAGCGGGGGTGTCTCCTACGAGCAGTACTTC; abundance: many; d_gene: TRBD2; j_gene: TRBJ2-7; v_gene: TRBV11-2
CDR3aa: CASSYSSGGSSYEQYF; CDR3nt: TGTGCCAGCAGCTACTCTAGCGGGGGGTCCTCCTACGAGCAGTACTTC; abundance: many; d_gene: TRBD2; j_gene: TRBJ2-7; v_gene: TRBV13
CDR3aa: CSARDGTGVTGELFF; CDR3nt: TGCAGTGCTAGAGACGGGACAGGGGTGACCGGGGAGCTGTTTTTT; abundance: NA; d_gene: TRBD1; j_gene: TRBJ2-2; v_gene: TRBV20-1
CDR3aa: CASSTWGTGELFF; CDR3nt: TGTGCCAGCAGCACCTGGGGCACCGGGGAGCTGTTTTTT; abundance: many; d_gene: NA; j_gene: TRBJ2-2; v_gene: TRBV11-2
CDR3aa: CASSSGSRTYSNQPQHF; CDR3nt: TGTGCCAGCAGTTCCGGCAGCAGGACCTATAGCAATCAGCCCCAGCATTTT; abundance: many; d_gene: NA; j_gene: TRBJ1-5; v_gene: TRBV12-3/TRBV12-4
CDR3aa: CASSGAPTYEQYF; CDR3nt: TGTGCCAGCAGTGGCGCTCCTACCTACGAGCAGTACTTC; abundance: few; d_gene: NA; j_gene: TRBJ2-7; v_gene: TRBV6-1
CDR3aa: CSARLSSYNSPLHF; CDR3nt: TGCAGTGCTAGGTTGAGCTCCTATAATTCACCCCTCCACTTT; abundance: many; d_gene: NA; j_gene: TRBJ1-6; v_gene: TRBV20-1
CDR3aa: CASSHVGTDYNSPLHF; CDR3nt: TGTGCCAGCAGCCATGTCGGGACAGACTATAATTCACCCCTCCACTTT; abundance: many; d_gene: TRBD1; j_gene: TRBJ1-6; v_gene: TRBV3-1
CDR3aa: CASIGVLNTEAFF; CDR3nt: TGTGCCAGCATCGGCGTATTGAACACTGAAGCTTTCTTT; abundance: many; d_gene: NA; j_gene: TRBJ1-1; v_gene: TRBV27
CDR3aa: CASSPYNEPLHF; CDR3nt: TGTGCCAGCAGTCCCTACAATGAGCCCCTCCACTTT; abundance: few; d_gene: NA; j_gene: TRBJ1-6; v_gene: TRBV12-3/TRBV12-4
CDR3aa: CASLGQGAWETQYF; CDR3nt: TGTGCCAGTCTCGGACAGGGGGCGTGGGAGACCCAGTACTTC; abundance: many; d_gene: TRBD1; j_gene: TRBJ2-5; v_gene: TRBV19
CDR3aa: CASSPTARNPNTEAFF; CDR3nt: TGTGCCAGCAGTCCGACAGCACGTAACCCAAACACTGAAGCTTTCTTT; abundance: NA; d_gene: NA; j_gene: TRBJ1-1; v_gene: TRBV6-2/TRBV6-3
CDR3aa: CASSDWPTGRLNSPLHF; CDR3nt: TGTGCCAGCAGTGATTGGCCGACCGGGCGTCTCAATTCACCCCTCCACTTT; abundance: NA; d_gene: NA; j_gene: TRBJ1-6; v_gene: TRBV6-1
CDR3aa: CSAPDEREALQETQYF; CDR3nt: TGCAGTGCCCCAGATGAGCGGGAGGCCCTCCAAGAGACCCAGTACTTC; abundance: few; d_gene: TRBD2; j_gene: TRBJ2-5; v_gene: TRBV20-1
CDR3aa: CASSKTGIYEQYF; CDR3nt: TGCGCCAGCAGCAAGACAGGGATCTACGAGCAGTACTTC; abundance: many; d_gene: TRBD1; j_gene: TRBJ2-7; v_gene: TRBV5-1
CDR3aa: CASSQVTVQETQYF; CDR3nt: TGCGCCAGCAGCCAAGTTACGGTCCAAGAGACCCAGTACTTC; abundance: NA; d_gene: NA; j_gene: TRBJ2-5; v_gene: TRBV4-1
CDR3aa: CASSRLPQGDYGYTF; CDR3nt: TGTGCCAGCAGCAGACTACCTCAGGGCGACTATGGCTACACCTTC; abundance: NA; d_gene: NA; j_gene: TRBJ1-2; v_gene: TRBV27
CDR3aa: CAITKRGPTYEQYF; CDR3nt: TGTGCCATCACCAAGCGGGGGCCTACCTACGAGCAGTACTTC; abundance: NA; d_gene: TRBD2; j_gene: TRBJ2-7; v_gene: TRBV10-3
CDR3aa: CAGSLQRRDHEQYF; CDR3nt: TGTGCCGGCAGTTTACAGCGGAGGGACCACGAGCAGTACTTC; abundance: many; d_gene: NA; j_gene: TRBJ2-7; v_gene: TRBV28
CDR3aa: CASSLTSSVYEQYF; CDR3nt: TGTGCCAGCAGTCTCACTAGCAGCGTCTACGAGCAGTACTTC; abundance: many; d_gene: NA; j_gene: TRBJ2-7; v_gene: TRBV27
CDR3aa: CASSPRGTGGEAQHF; CDR3nt: TGTGCCAGCTCACCAAGGGGGACAGGGGGTGAAGCCCAGCATTTT; abundance: NA; d_gene: TRBD1; j_gene: TRBJ1-5; v_gene: TRBV18
CDR3aa: CASSASSLVAGELFF; CDR3nt: TGTGCCAGCAGTGCATCATCTCTAGTGGCCGGGGAGCTGTTTTTT; abundance: once; d_gene: NA; j_gene: TRBJ2-2; v_gene: TRBV6-1
CDR3aa: CASSADHNYGYTF; CDR3nt: TGTGCCAGCAGTGCAGACCATAACTATGGCTACACCTTC; abundance: many; d_gene: NA; j_gene: TRBJ1-2; v_gene: TRBV2
CDR3aa: CASTLRFRLAGGRTGELFF; CDR3nt: TGTGCCAGCACTTTACGATTCCGGCTAGCGGGGGGGCGCACCGGGGAGCTGTTTTTT; abundance: many; d_gene: TRBD2; j_gene: TRBJ2-2; v_gene: TRBV12-3/TRBV12-4
CDR3aa: CASRPSPGQGDETQYF; CDR3nt: TGTGCCAGCAGGCCATCACCGGGACAGGGGGATGAGACCCAGTACTTC; abundance: NA; d_gene: TRBD1; j_gene: TRBJ2-5; v_gene: TRBV6-1
CDR3aa: CASSSPGERETQYF; CDR3nt: TGTGCCAGCAGTTCCCCGGGGGAGCGCGAGACCCAGTACTTC; abundance: many; d_gene: NA; j_gene: TRBJ2-5; v_gene: TRBV28
CDR3aa: CASSYSIWTSNYGYTF; CDR3nt: TGTGCCAGCAGTTACTCAATATGGACCTCTAACTATGGCTACACCTTC; abundance: few; d_gene: NA; j_gene: TRBJ1-2; v_gene: TRBV6-5
CDR3aa: CASSVSQGMGTEAFF; CDR3nt: TGTGCCAGCAGCGTCTCACAGGGTATGGGCACTGAAGCTTTCTTT; abundance: many; d_gene: NA; j_gene: TRBJ1-1; v_gene: TRBV9
CDR3aa: CSAQRGTDYNSPLHF; CDR3nt: TGCAGTGCCCAGAGGGGGACAGACTATAATTCACCCCTCCACTTT; abundance: many; d_gene: TRBD1; j_gene: TRBJ1-6; v_gene: TRBV20-1
CDR3aa: CASSDIIYEQYF; CDR3nt: TGCGCCAGCTCTGACATCATCTACGAGCAGTACTTC; abundance: NA; d_gene: NA; j_gene: TRBJ2-7; v_gene: TRBV5-1
CDR3aa: CASSSPGLAALHEKTQYF; CDR3nt: TGTGCCAGCAGCTCCCCGGGACTAGCGGCTCTCCACGAAAAGACCCAGTACTTC; abundance: many; d_gene: TRBD2; j_gene: TRBJ2-5; v_gene: TRBV11-1
CDR3aa: CSAREGERNEQYF; CDR3nt: TGCAGTGCTAGAGAGGGTGAGCGGAACGAGCAGTACTTC; abundance: many; d_gene: NA; j_gene: TRBJ2-7; v_gene: TRBV20-1
CDR3aa: CATSRDLGLAEAFF; CDR3nt: TGTGCCACCAGCAGAGATTTAGGGTTGGCTGAAGCTTTCTTT; abundance: many; d_gene: NA; j_gene: TRBJ1-1; v_gene: TRBV15
CDR3aa: CSASPAGVTGNTIYF; CDR3nt: TGCAGTGCTAGCCCCGCAGGGGTAACAGGGAACACCATATATTTT; abundance: many; d_gene: NA; j_gene: TRBJ1-3; v_gene: TRBV20-1
CDR3aa: CASSVDSYTEAFF; CDR3nt: TGTGCCAGCAGCGTGGACAGCTACACTGAAGCTTTCTTT; abundance: NA; d_gene: NA; j_gene: TRBJ1-1; v_gene: TRBV9
CDR3aa: CASNYWGGQTEAFF; CDR3nt: TGTGCCAGCAACTACTGGGGGGGACAGACTGAAGCTTTCTTT; abundance: few; d_gene: TRBD1; j_gene: TRBJ1-1; v_gene: TRBV6-5
CDR3aa: CASSSRRGNQPQHF; CDR3nt: TGTGCCAGCAGTTCAAGAAGGGGGAATCAGCCCCAGCATTTT; abundance: NA; d_gene: NA; j_gene: TRBJ1-5; v_gene: TRBV28
CDR3aa: CASRPNRGLDYGYTF; CDR3nt: TGTGCCAGCAGACCTAACAGGGGTTTAGACTATGGCTACACCTTC; abundance: many; d_gene: TRBD1; j_gene: TRBJ1-2; v_gene: TRBV7-2
CDR3aa: CASSRTSGGSETQYF; CDR3nt: TGTGCCAGCAGTAGGACTAGCGGGGGGAGCGAGACCCAGTACTTC; abundance: few; d_gene: TRBD2; j_gene: TRBJ2-5; v_gene: TRBV6-1
CDR3aa: CASSIGGAQGQPQHF; CDR3nt: TGTGCCAGTAGTATAGGTGGGGCTCAGGGACAGCCCCAGCATTTT; abundance: many; d_gene: NA; j_gene: TRBJ1-5; v_gene: TRBV19
CDR3aa: CASSQSPSPSYEQYF; CDR3nt: TGTGCCAGCAGCCAAAGCCCATCTCCCTCCTACGAGCAGTACTTC; abundance: few; d_gene: NA; j_gene: TRBJ2-7; v_gene: TRBV3-1
CDR3aa: CAWSASLEAFF; CDR3nt: TGTGCCTGGAGCGCCTCTCTTGAAGCTTTCTTT; abundance: NA; d_gene: NA; j_gene: TRBJ1-1; v_gene: TRBV30
CDR3aa: CASSRGARPYGYTF; CDR3nt: TGTGCCAGCAGCCGGGGGGCCCGGCCCTATGGCTACACCTTC; abundance: many; d_gene: NA; j_gene: TRBJ1-2; v_gene: TRBV11-2
CDR3aa: CASSKGGPGGGTEAFF; CDR3nt: TGTGCCAGCAGCAAGGGGGGCCCGGGAGGGGGCACTGAAGCTTTCTTT; abundance: few; d_gene: NA; j_gene: TRBJ1-1; v_gene: TRBV11-2
CDR3aa: CASSADRRSGNTIYF; CDR3nt: TGTGCCAGCAGTGCAGACAGGCGCTCTGGAAACACCATATATTTT; abundance: many; d_gene: NA; j_gene: TRBJ1-3; v_gene: TRBV6-1
CDR3aa: CASSPWTGETDTEAFF; CDR3nt: TGTGCCAGCAGCCCTTGGACAGGGGAAACGGACACTGAAGCTTTCTTT; abundance: NA; d_gene: TRBD1; j_gene: TRBJ1-1; v_gene: TRBV11-1
CDR3aa: CATSNDRTGTGELFF; CDR3nt: TGTGCCACCAGCAATGACAGGACGGGCACCGGGGAGCTGTTTTTT; abundance: many; d_gene: NA; j_gene: TRBJ2-2; v_gene: TRBV15
CDR3aa: CSAPHGWRLETQYF; CDR3nt: TGCAGTGCTCCCCATGGATGGCGATTGGAGACCCAGTACTTC; abundance: many; d_gene: NA; j_gene: TRBJ2-5; v_gene: TRBV20-1
CDR3aa: CASSSTGATYYGYTF; CDR3nt: TGTGCCAGCAGCTCGACAGGGGCGACGTACTATGGCTACACCTTC; abundance: many; d_gene: TRBD1; j_gene: TRBJ1-2; v_gene: TRBV12-3/TRBV12-4
CDR3aa: CASSRQAAEAFF; CDR3nt: TGTGCCAGCAGCAGACAGGCGGCCGAAGCTTTCTTT; abundance: many; d_gene: NA; j_gene: TRBJ1-1; v_gene: TRBV11-2
CDR3aa: CASTTPEVLAGPGELFF; CDR3nt: TGTGCCAGTACCACACCGGAGGTACTAGCGGGACCCGGGGAGCTGTTTTTT; abundance: NA; d_gene: TRBD2; j_gene: TRBJ2-2; v_gene: TRBV19